This TCR beta chain was identified during a study of patients and donors after allogeneic stem cell transplantation. TCRdb itself ran the RT-PCR reads through MiXCR, one entry per CDR3 protein. The table has 800,000 to 1,000,000 distinct CDR3 sequences, about 20% seen once. Germline V lookup: CDR1 MNHNS, CDR2 SASEGT. The V end lost 6 bases, the J end lost 13 bases, and 15 bases lay between the germline ends. This CDR3 is built from 11 residues. Material for sequencing was blood, either unsorted or a sorted T cell fraction (not recorded which). The chain carries TRBV6-1 and TRBJ1-2; D is possibly TRBD1 (5 bases). The receptor was derived from a human donor who was either an allogeneic HSCT recipient or a stem cell or donor lymphocyte infusion donor (not recorded which). It is not recorded whose cells these are; they may come from a transplant donor. CDR3 in amino acids: CASSAGPRSTF. For the CDR3, the DNA is TGTGCCAGCAGCGCAGGGCCCCGTAGCACCTTC.